These 3 T cell receptor beta chains were all obtained from the same sample, sequenced in a study of T cell changes during pregnancy in multiple sclerosis (dated by TCRdb to 2018 to 2020). Receptor amplification or capture employed the immunoSEQ multiplex PCR assay. As stored in TCRdb, this immuneACCESS dataset retains in-frame rearrangements with V and J assigned. A fraction of the clones does not appear; measured against another copy, unresolved V genes explain less than half of the discrepancy, and the remainder lacks a known reason. A total of under 60,000 clones appear in this sample, approximately 90% of them only once. The ten top clones hold 0.37% of the sample. Sequencing was performed on CD4+ T cells from peripheral blood mononuclear cells, taken in the second trimester of pregnancy. These receptors originate from a female donor in good health, enrolled as a control in a pregnancy study.

DNA for the CDR3: TGTGCCAGCAGCGAGCCGGGTAACTTCAATGAGCAGTTCTTC. This encodes CASSEPGNFNEQFF. The V and J genes are TRBV7-3 and TRBJ2-1; D not resolved. V was clipped by 5 bases and J by 6 bases, with 14 bases between them. Per the germline V gene, CDR1 is SGHTA and CDR2 is FQGTGA. The CDR3 runs 14 residues.

The chain combines TRBV10-1 with TRBJ1-3; D is unclear. V lost 2 bases and J 0 bases, leaving 8 bases between the germline ends. Germline assignment: CDR1 WNHNN and CDR2 SYGVQD (reference sequence). CDR3 length equals 15 residues. DNA of the CDR3: TGCGCCAGCAGTGAGATATGGAGCTCTGGAAACACCATATATTTT. Protein product: CASSEIWSSGNTIYF.

V usage is TRBV9 and J usage is TRBJ1-2; possibly TRBD1 for D (6 bases). V lost 2 bases to trimming and J lost 7 bases, with 12 bases between them. Per the germline V gene, CDR1 is SGDLS and CDR2 is YYNGEE. CDR3 length equals 13 residues. Written as DNA, the CDR3 is TGTGCCAGCAGCGTTACAGGGTCGGGTGGCTACACCTTC. As protein: CASSVTGSGGYTF.